This T cell receptor (beta chain) came from a study of cytomegalovirus exposure and HLA in healthy donors. A remark on this clone: As yet, its antigen is unknown.

In the PCR, 60 Vbeta and 13 Jbeta primers were used. Sequencing was performed with immunoSEQ multiplex PCR; in TCRdb, only in-frame clones are kept and a portion is missing. The sample holds some 130,000 clones. General study findings and limits: Later analysis revealed greater clonal expansion in HLA-associated TCR beta chains than in equally common others.

The sequence derives from a woman aged 40 to 49 in good health and CMV-seropositive. Sequences were obtained from PBMCs.

The CDR3 sequence: CASSYTKFPGQGVNQPQHF. Here the CDR3 DNA reads TGTGCCAGCAGCTACACTAAATTCCCGGGACAGGGGGTTAATCAGCCCCAGCATTTT. The chain is built from TRBV2 and TRBJ1-5; 11 bases line up with TRBD1. V shed 6 bases, J shed 4 bases, and the junction held 17 bases outside the gene matches. This CDR3 comprises 19 residues. CDR1 is SNHLY, CDR2 FYNNEI, per germline.